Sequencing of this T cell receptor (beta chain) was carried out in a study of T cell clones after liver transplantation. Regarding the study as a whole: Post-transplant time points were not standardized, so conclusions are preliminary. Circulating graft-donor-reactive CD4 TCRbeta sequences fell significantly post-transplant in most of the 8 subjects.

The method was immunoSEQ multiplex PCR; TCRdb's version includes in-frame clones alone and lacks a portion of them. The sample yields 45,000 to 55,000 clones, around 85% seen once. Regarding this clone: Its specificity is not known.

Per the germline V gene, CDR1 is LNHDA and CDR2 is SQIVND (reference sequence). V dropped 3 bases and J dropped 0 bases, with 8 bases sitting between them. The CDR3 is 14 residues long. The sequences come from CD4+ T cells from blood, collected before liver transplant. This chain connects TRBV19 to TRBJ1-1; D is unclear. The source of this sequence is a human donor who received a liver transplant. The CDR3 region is CASSMWQMNTEAFF. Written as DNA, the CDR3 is TGTGCCAGTAGTATGTGGCAAATGAACACTGAAGCTTTCTTT.